This TCR beta chain was identified in a study of beta chain features in type 1 diabetes. Every isolated RNA sample was fully reverse transcribed, so sequencing captured expressed TCRB transcripts. Sequencing was performed with immunoSEQ multiplex PCR; in TCRdb, only in-frame clones are kept and a portion is missing. Here the sample spans roughly 41,000 clones, around half being singletons. CDR1 and CDR2 (germline): SGHRS, YFSETQ. The trim removed 4 bases at V and 1 base at J, leaving 4 bases unmatched. The CDR3 has 15 residues. The receptor's source is a young woman in good health. The source material was central memory CD4+ T cells from blood. The genes are TRBV5-1 and TRBJ2-1; 8 bases match TRBD2. DNA for the CDR3: TGCGCCAGCAGCCGCAGCGGGAGTTCCTACAATGAGCAGTTCTTC. It codes for CASSRSGSSYNEQFF. The variable domain in full, completed from reference TRBV5-1 and TRBJ2-1, reads KAGVTQTPRYLIKTRGQQVTLSCSPISGHRSVSWYQQTPGQGLQFLFEYFSETQRNKGNFPGRFSGRQFSNSRSEMNVSTLELGDSALYLCASSRSGSSYNEQFFGPGTRLTVL.